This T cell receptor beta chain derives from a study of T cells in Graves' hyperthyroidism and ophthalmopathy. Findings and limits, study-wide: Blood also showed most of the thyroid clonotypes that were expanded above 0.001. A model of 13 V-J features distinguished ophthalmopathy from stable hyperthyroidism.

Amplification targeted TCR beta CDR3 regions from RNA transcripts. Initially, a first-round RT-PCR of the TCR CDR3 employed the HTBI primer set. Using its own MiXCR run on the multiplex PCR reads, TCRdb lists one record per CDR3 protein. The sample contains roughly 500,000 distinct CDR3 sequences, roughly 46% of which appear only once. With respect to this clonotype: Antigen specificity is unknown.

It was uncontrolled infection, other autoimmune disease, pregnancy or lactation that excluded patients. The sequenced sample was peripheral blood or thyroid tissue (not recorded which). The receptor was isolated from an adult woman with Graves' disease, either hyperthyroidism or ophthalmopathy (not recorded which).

For the CDR3, the DNA is TGTGCCAGCAGTGCCTGGGGGGGGGAGACTGAAGCTTTCTTT. The encoded protein is CASSAWGGETEAFF. The chain combines TRBV2 with TRBJ1-1; D is possibly TRBD1 (5 bases). The CDR3 is made up of 14 amino acids. Per germline, CDR1 SNHLY and CDR2 FYNNEI. Trimming removed 4 bases at V and 5 bases at J, with 14 bases between.